The clone carrying this T cell receptor (beta chain) was seen a few times. The data derive from a study of cytomegalovirus exposure and HLA in healthy donors. Overall study: An early release of data contained about 85 million unique TCRs, which came from HLA-typed donors.

Primers for the PCR totalled 60 Vbeta and 13 Jbeta. Here immunoSEQ multiplex PCR was the method, and the copy in TCRdb shows in-frame clones only, minus some. The sample holds some 85,000 clones, approximately 78% seen once. Germline values: CDR1 LGHNA, CDR2 YSLEER. The CDR3 consists of 15 residues. After removal of 4 bases from V and 0 bases from J, the junction contained 5 bases not matched to a gene. The chain uses TRBV4-3 and TRBJ2-7, with 8 bases lining up with TRBD2. The sequencing input was PBMCs. This TCR was recovered from a middle-aged woman in good health and CMV-seropositive. The CDR3 reads CASSRDLAGSYEQYF. The CDR3 region has the DNA TGCGCCAGCAGCCGGGATCTAGCGGGCTCCTACGAGCAGTACTTC.